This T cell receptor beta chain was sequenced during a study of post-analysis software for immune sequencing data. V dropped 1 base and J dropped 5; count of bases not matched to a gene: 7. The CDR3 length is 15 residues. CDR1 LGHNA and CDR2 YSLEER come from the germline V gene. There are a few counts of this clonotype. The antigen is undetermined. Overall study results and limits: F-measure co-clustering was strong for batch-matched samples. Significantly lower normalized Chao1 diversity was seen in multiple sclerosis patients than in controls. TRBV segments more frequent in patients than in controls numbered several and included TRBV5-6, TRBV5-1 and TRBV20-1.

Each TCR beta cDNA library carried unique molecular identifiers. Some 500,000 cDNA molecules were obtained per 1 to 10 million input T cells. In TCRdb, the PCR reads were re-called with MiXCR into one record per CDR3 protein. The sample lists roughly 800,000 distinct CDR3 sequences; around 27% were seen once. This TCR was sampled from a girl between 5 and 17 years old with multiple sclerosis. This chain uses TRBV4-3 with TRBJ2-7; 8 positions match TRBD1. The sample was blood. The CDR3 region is CASSQVWLQGDEQYF. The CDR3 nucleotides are TGCGCCAGCAGCCAAGTATGGCTACAGGGGGACGAGCAGTACTTC.